The T cell receptor (beta chain) described here comes from a study of cytomegalovirus exposure and HLA in healthy donors. Overall study results and limits: Later analysis showed TCR association rates varying by HLA locus, highest for DRB1 and lowest for HLA-C.

The PCR ran on 60 Vbeta and 13 Jbeta primers. Assay used: immunoSEQ multiplex PCR; TCRdb lists only in-frame clones, some missing. The sample consists of 110,000 or so clones, 75% to 85% of them appearing once. Details on this clone: Its antigen is unidentified.

Per the germline V gene, CDR1 is MNHNY and CDR2 is SVGAGI (reference sequence). This CDR3 comprises 13 residues. The trim removed 5 bases at V and 3 bases at J, leaving 2 bases unmatched. The sequencing input was PBMCs. This chain uses TRBV6-6 with TRBJ1-1, with 8 bases lining up with TRBD1. This TCR was sampled from a man aged 30 to 39 in good health and CMV-seronegative. The CDR3 sequence: CASSPQGDTEAFF. The CDR3 DNA is TGTGCCAGCAGTCCACAGGGGGACACTGAAGCTTTCTTT.